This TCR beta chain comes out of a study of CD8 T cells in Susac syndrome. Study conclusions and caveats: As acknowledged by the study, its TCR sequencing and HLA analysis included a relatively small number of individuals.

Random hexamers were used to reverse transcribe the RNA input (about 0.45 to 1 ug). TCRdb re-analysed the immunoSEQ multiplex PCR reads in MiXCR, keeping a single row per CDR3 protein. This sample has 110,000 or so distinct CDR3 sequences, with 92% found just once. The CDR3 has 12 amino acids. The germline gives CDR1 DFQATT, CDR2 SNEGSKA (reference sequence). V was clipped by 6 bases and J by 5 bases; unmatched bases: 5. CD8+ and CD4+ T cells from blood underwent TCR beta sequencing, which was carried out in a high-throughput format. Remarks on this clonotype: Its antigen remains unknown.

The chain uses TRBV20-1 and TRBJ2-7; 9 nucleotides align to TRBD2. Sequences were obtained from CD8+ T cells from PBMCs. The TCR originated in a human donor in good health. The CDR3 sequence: CSAASGTNEQYF. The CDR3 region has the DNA TGCAGTGCGGCTAGCGGGACGAACGAGCAGTACTTC.